This is a list of T cell receptor beta chains from one sample in a study of CD8+ T cells in alopecia areata. The protocol was immunoSEQ multiplex PCR, while the TCRdb copy is restricted to in-frame clones and leaves out a portion. This table holds roughly 70,000 clones, roughly 30% found once. The material sequenced was CD8+ T cells sorted from blood, taken at week 4, from a patient treated with tofacitinib. These receptors all stem from a human donor with alopecia areata. CDR3s include the opening cysteine and the closing phenylalanine or tryptophan. The order of the fields is V gene, clone size, J gene, D gene, CDR3 DNA, CDR3 protein. A D gene is named only where the DNA matches it firmly. The size of a clone is reported for some rows only, either as once, few or many, or as a class for expanded clones.

TRBV29-1	few	TRBJ1-1	-	TGCAGCGCAGCCCCAGGTGGTAGCGACACTGAAGCTTTCTTT	CSAAPGGSDTEAFF
TRBV29-1	-	TRBJ2-5	TRBD2	TGCAGCGTTGAATTCAGGGGACTAGCGGGCTTCCAAGAGACCCAGTACTTC	CSVEFRGLAGFQETQYF
TRBV29-1	-	TRBJ1-2	-	TGCAGCGTTGCTCACCCACGGGGCTATGGCTACACCTTC	CSVAHPRGYGYTF
TRBV29-1	-	TRBJ2-1	-	TGCAGCGTTGAAAGCTCCTACAATGAGCAGTTCTTC	CSVESSYNEQFF
TRBV4-1	-	TRBJ1-5	-	TGCGCCAGCAGCCTATACGAGGGAGGCAATCAGCCCCAGCATTTT	CASSLYEGGNQPQHF
TRBV29-1	-	TRBJ2-7	-	TGCAGCGTTGAGACAGGTCTTAGCTCCTACGAGCAGTACTTC	CSVETGLSSYEQYF
TRBV5-4	-	TRBJ2-6	TRBD1	TGTGCCAGCAGCCCATCCGGGACAGAGTCCTCTGGGGCCAACGTCCTGACTTTC	CASSPSGTESSGANVLTF
TRBV4-1	few	TRBJ2-7	-	TGCGCCAGCAGCCAAGCGGTCAGGGTAGGTTACGAGCAGTACTTC	CASSQAVRVGYEQYF
TRBV29-1	few	TRBJ1-4	-	TGCAGCGCCAGGACAGATAGTAATGAAAAACTGTTTTTT	CSARTDSNEKLFF
TRBV29-1	few	TRBJ2-5	TRBD1	TGCAGCGTTGAAGCCGGGACAGATAGACTGGGGGAGACCCAGTACTTC	CSVEAGTDRLGETQYF
TRBV25-1	-	TRBJ1-2	TRBD1	TGTGCCAGCAGTGAATCGGGGACAGGGGGCTATGGCTACACCTTC	CASSESGTGGYGYTF
TRBV7-2	-	TRBJ2-1	-	TGTGCCAGCAGCTGGACACTAGCAAATGAGCAGTTCTTC	CASSWTLANEQFF
TRBV29-1	-	TRBJ1-2	-	TGCAGCGCCCCTACAGATAACTATGGCTACACCTTC	CSAPTDNYGYTF
TRBV7-9	-	TRBJ2-5	-	TGTGCCAGCAGCTCCCCCGGGACGCCCAAGACCCAGTACTTC	CASSSPGTPKTQYF
TRBV29-1	-	TRBJ1-2	TRBD1	TGCAGCGTTGAGGACAGGGGAGGCGGCTACACCTTC	CSVEDRGGGYTF
TRBV7-2	-	TRBJ2-5	TRBD1	TGTGCCAGCAGCTTACTTAACAGGGGGCGTAGGGAGACCCAGTACTTC	CASSLLNRGRRETQYF
TRBV4-1	-	TRBJ2-1	TRBD1	TGCGCCAGCAGCCAGCGTGGACAGGGCTACAATGAGCAGTTCTTC	CASSQRGQGYNEQFF
TRBV4-1	few	TRBJ2-7	TRBD1	TGCGCCAGCAGCCCTAATGTCCACAGGGGTTACTCCTACGAGCAGTACTTC	CASSPNVHRGYSYEQYF
TRBV27	-	TRBJ2-7	-	TGTGCCAGCAGTTCCCGGGGAGGCTCCTACGAGCAGTACTTC	CASSSRGGSYEQYF
TRBV6-6	many	TRBJ2-3	-	TGTGCCAGCAGTTTAGAATCAGGGGGCACAGATACGCAGTATTTT	CASSLESGGTDTQYF
TRBV9	few	TRBJ2-6	-	TGTGCCAGCAGCGTAGGACTCCCCGCCTCTGGGGCCAACGTCCTGACTTTC	CASSVGLPASGANVLTF
TRBV11-2	many	TRBJ2-7	-	TGTGCCAGCAGCTTAGTAGCTGGGGCCTACGAGCAGTACTTC	CASSLVAGAYEQYF
TRBV5-6	-	TRBJ2-7	-	TGTGCCAGCGGGGAGGTGGGGGCGGCCTACGAGCAGTACTTC	CASGEVGAAYEQYF
TRBV15	-	TRBJ2-5	-	TGTGCCACCCGGGGGTCAGAGACCCAGTACTTC	CATRGSETQYF
TRBV4-1	few	TRBJ1-1	-	TGCGCCAGCAGACATAACACTGAAGCTTTCTTT	CASRHNTEAFF
TRBV15	-	TRBJ2-7	-	TGTGCCACCAGCTTCCGACAGGAGAACGAGCGGTACTTC	CATSFRQENERYF
TRBV5-1	-	TRBJ2-1	-	TGCGCCAGCAGCTGGAATCGGGATGAGCAGTTCTTC	CASSWNRDEQFF
TRBV19	-	TRBJ2-7	-	TGTGCCAGTAGTATTCGGGCAGGGGTAAGCGAGCAGTACTTC	CASSIRAGVSEQYF
TRBV20-1	few	TRBJ2-7	-	TGCAGTGCTGGGGCCTACTACGAGCAGTACTTC	CSAGAYYEQYF
TRBV29-1	-	TRBJ1-1	TRBD1	TGCAGCGTTGACCTTGACAGGGTGAACACTGAAGCTTTCTTT	CSVDLDRVNTEAFF
TRBV15	few	TRBJ1-2	TRBD1	TGTGCCACCAGCAGACAGACAGGGGGCGGCTATGGCTACACCTTC	CATSRQTGGGYGYTF
TRBV10-3	once	TRBJ2-4	-	TGTGCCATCAGTGACGCTGACGGAGAAAACATTCAGTACTTC	CAISDADGENIQYF
TRBV29-1	few	TRBJ2-1	TRBD2	TGCAGCGTTATGGGACTAGCGGGAGTTAATGAGCAGTTCTTC	CSVMGLAGVNEQFF
TRBV30	medium-sized	TRBJ2-3	TRBD2	TGTGCCTGGTCCCCTAGAGCGGGAGACGTAGATACGCAGTATTTT	CAWSPRAGDVDTQYF
TRBV5-1	-	TRBJ1-1	TRBD1	TGCGCCAGCAGCGCGCGACAGGGGATGAACACTGAAGCTTTCTTT	CASSARQGMNTEAFF
TRBV29-1	few	TRBJ1-1	-	TGCAGCGTTACTGGCACTGAAGCTTTCTTT	CSVTGTEAFF
TRBV29-1	few	TRBJ2-7	TRBD2	TGCAGCGTGCAAGCGGGAGTCTCCTACGAGCAGTACTTC	CSVQAGVSYEQYF
TRBV19	-	TRBJ2-1	-	TGTGCCAGTATGGAAGGGGGAAGCTACAATGAGCAGTTCTTC	CASMEGGSYNEQFF
TRBV15	few	TRBJ2-2	-	TGTGCCACCCTTACGTCATCGGGGGAGCTGTTTTTT	CATLTSSGELFF
TRBV20-1	-	TRBJ2-1	TRBD2	TGCAGTGCTAGAGAGAGCGGGAGCCCGTTCTTC	CSARESGSPFF
TRBV29-1	few	TRBJ1-1	-	TGCAGCGCTGCTGGAGGGTCCACTGAAGCTTTCTTT	CSAAGGSTEAFF
TRBV29-1	few	TRBJ1-2	-	TGCAGCGTAGACATCAGAGGTGGCTACACCTTC	CSVDIRGGYTF
TRBV29-1	few	TRBJ2-2	-	TGCAGCCTGTCTAAGCCGAACACCGGGGAGCTGTTTTTT	CSLSKPNTGELFF
TRBV29-1	-	TRBJ2-1	-	TGCAGCGGCACTCGGGGGAATGAGCAGTTCTTC	CSGTRGNEQFF
TRBV29-1	-	TRBJ2-7	-	TGCAGCGTTGAACTGGCTCCTCCCGGCGAGCAGTACTTC	CSVELAPPGEQYF
TRBV5-1	few	TRBJ1-1	-	TGCGCCAGCAGCTTCCCAGGACCGGGGGCTTTCTTT	CASSFPGPGAFF
TRBV27	few	TRBJ1-5	-	TGTGCCAGCAGTTTATCGAGCGGGGTTCAGCCCCAGCATTTT	CASSLSSGVQPQHF